This record concerns one T cell receptor (beta chain) sequence. Trimming pared 0 bases from V and 3 bases from J, leaving 5 bases between. Germline V lookup: CDR1 SGDLS, CDR2 YYNGEE. This CDR3 spans 13 amino acids. This record comes from a study of technical replicates of blood from a handful of donors. Clones were sequenced by immunoSEQ multiplex PCR, and TCRdb holds only the in-frame ones, with some missing. Found here are around 73,000 clones, 90% to 95% of them singletons; the top ten hold 4.7%. What was sequenced was PBMCs. This chain links TRBV9 with TRBJ2-3; D gene ambiguous. This TCR derives from a human donor in good health. Some clones in this sample may be carry-over from other donors' samples. The CDR3 bases are TGTGCCAGCAGCGTAGACATGACAGATACGCAGTATTTT. As protein: CASSVDMTDTQYF.